Shown below are 26 T cell receptor beta chains from a single sample sequenced in a study of blood T cell repertoires in COVID-19. Assay: immunoSEQ multiplex PCR; the TCRdb copy retains only in-frame clones and omits some. The sample holds about 100,000 clones; more than 65% are singletons and the top ten take about 12%. Material: peripheral blood. These receptors were taken from an older woman with acute or convalescent COVID-19.

This clone was found once. The rearrangement joins TRBV7-2 to TRBJ1-5; D is unclear. Germline V lookup: CDR1 SGHTA, CDR2 FQGNSA. The CDR3 covers 15 residues. Deletions cut 3 bases from V and 0 bases from J, with 9 bases between. CDR3 sequence reads: CASSFGLISNQPQHF. The DNA of the CDR3 is TGTGCCAGCAGCTTCGGTCTCATTAGCAATCAGCCCCAGCATTTT.

This chain uses TRBV6-2 or TRBV6-3 with TRBJ2-5; no clear D. V lost 2 bases to trimming and J lost 4 bases, with 8 bases between them. The CDR3 totals 13 residues. Germline V CDR1 and CDR2: MNHEY, SVGEGT. CDR3: CASSYPLRETQYF. The CDR3 DNA sequence: TGTGCCAGCAGTTACCCACTAAGAGAGACCCAGTACTTC.

The CDR3 reads CASSEAQFRGIAIEQFF. The CDR3 nucleotides read TGTGCCAGCAGTGAAGCGCAATTCCGGGGAATTGCAATTGAGCAGTTCTTC. The chain combines TRBV6-1 with TRBJ2-1; maybe TRBD2 (5 bases). The CDR3 runs 17 residues. V lost 0 bases and J 9 bases, leaving 21 bases between the germline ends. CDR1 MNHNS and CDR2 SASEGT come from the germline V gene.

In its sample, this clone was seen a few times. CDR3 residues: CASRSQLYEQYV. CDR3 coding DNA: TGTGCCAGCAGATCACAGCTCTACGAGCAGTACGTC. This chain uses TRBV6-5 with TRBJ2-7; no reliable D call. This CDR3 is 12 amino acids long. The ends were cut back, 6 bases at V and 3 bases at J, with 9 bases in the middle. The V gene's germline CDR1 is MNHEY and CDR2 SVGAGI.

The chain links TRBV6-5 to TRBJ1-4; D gene unclear. The V end was cut by 2 bases, the J end by 8 bases, with 18 bases between. This CDR3 has 16 amino acids. The germline V gene has CDR1 MNHEY and CDR2 SVGAGI. The CDR3 region has the DNA TGTGCCAGCAGTTACGGAGGGTCTCTCCGAGAGGAAAAACTGTTTTTT. It yields the protein CASSYGGSLREEKLFF.

CDR3 DNA: TGTGCCAGCCGAGGCGGATTGTCTGGAAACACCATATATTTT. Amino acid sequence: CASRGGLSGNTIYF. The chain combines TRBV28 with TRBJ1-3, with unresolved D. This CDR3 region has 14 residues. In germline, CDR1 is MDHEN, CDR2 SYDVKM. V was trimmed by 8 bases and J by 1 base, leaving 12 bases between them.

The rearrangement links TRBV19 to TRBJ2-3; maybe TRBD1 (7 bases). The CDR3 length is 17 residues. Germline V gives CDR1 LNHDA, CDR2 SQIVND (reference sequence). V shed 4 bases and J shed 4 bases, with 21 bases lying between them. In DNA, the CDR3 is TGTGCCAGTAGTACCCAGGGGGGAGCAGGGGGACCAGATACGCAGTATTTT. It encodes CASSTQGGAGGPDTQYF.

The CDR3 bases are TGTGCCAGCAGCTCGGGATTGGGAGAGACCGGGGAGCTGTTTTTT. Translated, it gives CASSSGLGETGELFF. The chain recombines TRBV7-3 with TRBJ2-2; D perhaps matches TRBD2 (5 bases). Germline CDR1 is SGHTA and CDR2 is FQGTGA. Deletions cut 4 bases from V and 5 bases from J, with 14 bases between. This CDR3 has 15 residues.

This rearrangement joins TRBV5-4 to TRBJ2-2, with a weak D call TRBD1 (7 bases). Trimming shortened V by 0 bases and J by 1 base, and 10 bases separated the two germline ends. Germline CDR1 reads SGHNT; CDR2 reads YYREEE (reference sequence). The CDR3 has 16 amino acids. CDR3 in amino acids: CASSLGQGGNTGELFF. Here the CDR3 DNA reads TGTGCCAGCAGCTTGGGGCAGGGGGGGAACACCGGGGAGCTGTTTTTT.

This clone was detected once. The chain joins TRBV5-4 to TRBJ2-1; 14 bases line up with TRBD2. Per the germline V gene, CDR1 is SGHNT and CDR2 is YYREEE (reference sequence). The CDR3 is made up of 18 amino acids. Trimming at V came to 5 bases and at J to 0 bases, leaving 7 bases not matched to a gene. The CDR3 is CASSLGLAGGNSYNEQFF. The CDR3 bases are TGTGCCAGCAGTTTAGGACTAGCGGGGGGAAACTCCTACAATGAGCAGTTCTTC.

The chain uses TRBV10-2 and TRBJ1-5; D possibly corresponds to TRBD1 (6 bases). Germline V gives CDR1 WSHSY, CDR2 SAAADI. The CDR3 length is 13 residues. V shed 2 bases and J shed 6 bases, with 8 bases lying between them. The CDR3 loop is CASSEQGSQPQHF. DNA of the CDR3: TGCGCCAGCAGTGAGCAGGGGAGTCAGCCCCAGCATTTT.

The chain has TRBV10-3 and TRBJ1-2; D uncertain. Germline CDR1 and CDR2: ENHRY and SYGVKD. Trimming took off 3 bases at V and 5 bases at J, with 16 bases between the two ends. The CDR3 is 15 residues long. The CDR3 region is CAISEGLLEAYGYTF. For the CDR3, the DNA is TGTGCCATCAGTGAAGGACTCCTGGAGGCATATGGCTACACCTTC.

The rearrangement joins TRBV19 to TRBJ1-2; the D gene is possibly TRBD1 (6 bases). The CDR3 consists of 15 residues. The V end lost 8 bases, the J end lost 8 bases, and 24 bases lay between the germline ends. Germline CDR1 LNHDA, CDR2 SQIVND (reference sequence). CDR3 sequence: CASASRGQGFGGYTF. The CDR3 DNA is TGTGCCAGTGCCTCAAGGGGTCAGGGGTTCGGGGGCTACACCTTC.

The chain joins TRBV9 to TRBJ1-3; weak D call: TRBD1 (6 bases). The CDR3 length is 16 residues. V lost 4 bases, J lost 2 bases, and 16 bases lay in between. CDR1 and CDR2 (germline): SGDLS, YYNGEE. CDR3 sequence: CASSPGVIRPGNTIYF. The CDR3 coding sequence is TGTGCCAGCAGCCCAGGGGTCATTCGCCCTGGAAACACCATATATTTT.

The genes are TRBV6-6 and TRBJ2-5, with D possibly being TRBD2 (6 bases). The germline V gene has CDR1 MNHNY and CDR2 SVGAGI (reference sequence). Trimming shortened V by 2 bases and J by 5 bases, and 6 bases separated the two germline ends. The length of the CDR3 is 12 residues. As DNA, the CDR3 is TGTGCCAGCAGTTACCGGGGGGAGACCCAGTACTTC. Amino acids: CASSYRGETQYF.

This clone was found many times. The chain combines TRBV7-3 with TRBJ2-2; 8 bases line up with TRBD2. V was pared by 4 bases and J by 3 bases, with 4 bases of the junction left unmatched. The CDR3 spans 15 residues. Germline values: CDR1 SGHTA, CDR2 FQGTGA. CDR3 DNA: TGTGCCAGCAGCTCGACTAGCGCTGACACCGGGGAGCTGTTTTTT. Amino acids: CASSSTSADTGELFF.

The rearrangement links TRBV30 to TRBJ1-1; no clear D. This CDR3 comprises 13 residues. V was cut by 0 bases and J by 8 bases, with 13 bases left in between. The V gene's germline CDR1 is GTSNPN and CDR2 SVGIG (reference sequence). The CDR3 protein is CAWSVAGSNEAFF. The CDR3 coding sequence is TGTGCCTGGAGTGTAGCCGGGAGTAACGAAGCTTTCTTT.

The chain combines TRBV9 with TRBJ2-3; TRBD2 aligns across 10 bases. The V gene end was trimmed by 1 base and the J gene end by 6 bases; junction bases not matched to a gene: 5. The CDR3 sequence is 15 residues long. Germline V gene sequence: CDR1 SGDLS, CDR2 YYNGEE. CDR3 bases: TGTGCCAGCAGCGTATCTAGCGGGAGCCTTGATACGCAGTATTTT. It specifies CASSVSSGSLDTQYF.

V gene TRBV5-1 combines with J gene TRBJ2-5, with 13 positions matching TRBD2. V dropped 4 bases and J dropped 14; count of bases not matched to a gene: 5. The CDR3 sequence is 12 residues long. CDR1 and CDR2 from the germline V gene are SGHRS and YFSETQ. Here the CDR3 reads CASSQGLAGPYF. The CDR3 DNA reads as TGCGCCAGCAGCCAGGGACTAGCGGGACCCTACTTC.

This clone came up a few times. This chain uses TRBV5-4 with TRBJ2-2; D might be TRBD1 (5 bases). In germline, CDR1 is SGHNT, CDR2 YYREEE (reference sequence). V was trimmed by 0 bases and J by 6 bases, leaving 9 bases between them. CDR3 length: 14 amino acids. The CDR3 nucleotides are TGTGCCAGCAGCTTGGCCTCAGGGCCCGGGGAGCTGTTTTTT. Amino acids: CASSLASGPGELFF.

The chain couples TRBV4-2 to TRBJ1-1; possible D gene TRBD1, 6 bases. This CDR3 is 16 amino acids long. Per the germline V gene, CDR1 is LGHNA and CDR2 is YNFKEQ. Trimming stripped 7 bases from V and 1 base from J, with 19 bases between. This CDR3 is CASNPEGGGPNTEAFF. The CDR3 DNA is TGTGCCAGCAACCCGGAGGGGGGGGGCCCGAACACTGAAGCTTTCTTT.

This chain links TRBV10-3 with TRBJ1-4; TRBD1 aligns across 11 bases. The J segment lost 8 bases and the V segment lost 4 bases, leaving 6 bases of the junction unmatched. CDR1 and CDR2 (germline): ENHRY, SYGVKD. CDR3 length: 15 residues. In DNA, the CDR3 is TGTGCCATCAGTGCCGGACAGGGGGCTGAGGAAAAACTGTTTTTT. As protein: CAISAGQGAEEKLFF.

The rearrangement links TRBV10-2 to TRBJ1-1; 9 nucleotides agree with TRBD1. The CDR3 is 14 residues long. J gave up 5 bases and V 6 bases, and 7 bases lay outside the gene matches. The germline V gene has CDR1 WSHSY and CDR2 SAAADI. The CDR3 sequence: CASRGQGRATEAFF. The CDR3 region has the DNA TGCGCCAGCAGGGGACAGGGCAGGGCAACTGAAGCTTTCTTT.

This clone was found once. The J gene is TRBJ1-6, the V gene TRBV6-5; 10 nucleotides line up with TRBD1. Germline-derived CDR1 and CDR2 are MNHEY and SVGAGI. V shed 6 bases and J 5 bases; nucleotides not matched to a gene: 4. The CDR3 runs to 15 residues. CDR3 protein: CASRRQGANNSPLHF. DNA for the CDR3: TGTGCCAGCAGAAGACAGGGGGCCAATAATTCACCCCTCCACTTT.

The chain recombines TRBV14 with TRBJ1-4; a possible D gene is TRBD1 (5 bases). The length of the CDR3 is 15 residues. The germline CDR1 and CDR2 sequences are SGHDN and FVKESK. V gave up 0 bases and J gave up 7 bases, with 12 bases separating them. DNA of the CDR3: TGTGCCAGCAGCCAAGATCTGGGCAGGGTTGAAAAACTGTTTTTT. It yields the protein CASSQDLGRVEKLFF.

The chain joins TRBV19 to TRBJ1-2, with 9 bases fitting TRBD1. Germline CDR1 reads LNHDA; CDR2 reads SQIVND (reference sequence). After removal of 5 bases from V and 4 bases from J, the junction contained 5 bases not matched to a gene. This CDR3 is built from 14 residues. CDR3 loop: CASSGQGNRYGYTF. The CDR3 DNA sequence: TGTGCCAGTAGTGGACAGGGGAATCGCTATGGCTACACCTTC.